Described below is a single T cell receptor (beta chain) sequence and its context. What it recognizes is unknown. All patients relapsed after autologous stem cell transplantation, and brentuximab vedotin exposure varied. The table came from immunoSEQ multiplex PCR; TCRdb's copy has only in-frame clones and leaves some out. The table includes tens of thousands of clones, more than 70% detected once. The data stem from a study of PD-1 blockade in classical Hodgkin lymphoma. Overall study results and limits: CD4+ TCR diversity rose significantly by C4D1, and CD8+ TCR diversity did not. Newly diagnosed patients had diversity similar to the baseline diversity of complete responders. As was reported, newly diagnosed patients showed lower baseline TCR diversity than healthy donors did.

The CDR3 length is 18 residues. Germline V lookup: CDR1 SGDLS, CDR2 YYNGEE. The ends lost 2 bases at V and 0 bases at J; junction bases unmatched: 11. The sample in question was peripheral blood mononuclear cells (PBMCs), obtained at baseline. The chain couples TRBV9 to TRBJ2-3; 8 positions match TRBD2. This clonotype was sampled from a human donor with classical Hodgkin lymphoma. This chain's CDR3 is CASSVGGSGVTSTDTQYF. CDR3 nucleotide sequence: TGTGCCAGCAGCGTCGGAGGTAGCGGGGTTACTAGCACAGATACGCAGTATTTT. Variable domain in full (rest from reference TRBV9 and TRBJ2-3): DSGVTQTPKHLITATGQRVTLRCSPRSGDLSVYWYQQSLDQGLQFLIQYYNGEERAKGNILERFSAQQFPDLHSELNLSSLELGDSALYFCASSVGGSGVTSTDTQYFGPGTRLTVL.